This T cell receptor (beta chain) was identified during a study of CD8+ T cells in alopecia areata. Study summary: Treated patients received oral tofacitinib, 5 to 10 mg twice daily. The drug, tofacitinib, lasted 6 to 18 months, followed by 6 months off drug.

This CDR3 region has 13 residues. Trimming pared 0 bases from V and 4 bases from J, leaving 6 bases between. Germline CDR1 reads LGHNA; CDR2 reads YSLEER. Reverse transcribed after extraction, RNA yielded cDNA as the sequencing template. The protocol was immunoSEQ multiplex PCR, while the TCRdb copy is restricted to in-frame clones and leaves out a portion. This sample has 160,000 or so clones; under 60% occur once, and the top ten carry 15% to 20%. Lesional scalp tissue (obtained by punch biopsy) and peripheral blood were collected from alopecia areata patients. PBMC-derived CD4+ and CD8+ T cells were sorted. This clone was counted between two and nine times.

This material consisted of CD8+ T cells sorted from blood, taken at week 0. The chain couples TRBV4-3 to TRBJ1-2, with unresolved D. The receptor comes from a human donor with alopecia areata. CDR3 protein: CASSQEGTYGYTF. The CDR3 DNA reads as TGCGCCAGCAGCCAAGAGGGAACCTATGGCTACACCTTC.